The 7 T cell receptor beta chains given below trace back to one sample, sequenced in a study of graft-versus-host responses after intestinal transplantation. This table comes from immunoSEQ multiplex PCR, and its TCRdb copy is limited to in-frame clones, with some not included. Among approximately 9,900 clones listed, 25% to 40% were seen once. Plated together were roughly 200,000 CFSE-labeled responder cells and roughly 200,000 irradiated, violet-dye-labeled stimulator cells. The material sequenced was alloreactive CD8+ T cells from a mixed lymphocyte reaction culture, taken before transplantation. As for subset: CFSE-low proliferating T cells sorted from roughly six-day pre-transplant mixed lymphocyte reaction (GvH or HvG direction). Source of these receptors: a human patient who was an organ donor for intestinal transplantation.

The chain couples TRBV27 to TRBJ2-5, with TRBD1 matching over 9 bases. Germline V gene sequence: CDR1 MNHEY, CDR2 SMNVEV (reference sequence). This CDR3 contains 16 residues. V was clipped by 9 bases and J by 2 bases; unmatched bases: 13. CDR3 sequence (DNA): TGTGCCAGGCTCCCACCGGGACAGGGACTTCAAGAGACCCAGTACTTC. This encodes CARLPPGQGLQETQYF.

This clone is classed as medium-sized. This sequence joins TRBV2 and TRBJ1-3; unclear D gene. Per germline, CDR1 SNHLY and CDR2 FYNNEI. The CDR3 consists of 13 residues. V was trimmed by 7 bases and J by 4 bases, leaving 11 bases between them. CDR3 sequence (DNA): TGTGCCAGCATGGGGAGTTTGGGAAACACCATATATTTT. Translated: CASMGSLGNTIYF.

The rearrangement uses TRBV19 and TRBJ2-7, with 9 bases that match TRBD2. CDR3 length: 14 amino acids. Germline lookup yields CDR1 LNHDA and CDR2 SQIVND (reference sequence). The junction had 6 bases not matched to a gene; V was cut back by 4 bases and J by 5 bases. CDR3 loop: CASSRAGGPHEQYF. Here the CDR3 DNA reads TGTGCCAGTAGTAGGGCGGGAGGGCCGCACGAGCAGTACTTC. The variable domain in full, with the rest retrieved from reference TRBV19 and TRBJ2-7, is DGGITQSPKYLFRKEGQNVTLSCEQNLNHDAMYWYRQDPGQGLRLIYYSQIVNDFQKGDIAEGYSVSREKKESFPLTVTSAQKNPTAFYLCASSRAGGPHEQYFGPGTRLTVT.

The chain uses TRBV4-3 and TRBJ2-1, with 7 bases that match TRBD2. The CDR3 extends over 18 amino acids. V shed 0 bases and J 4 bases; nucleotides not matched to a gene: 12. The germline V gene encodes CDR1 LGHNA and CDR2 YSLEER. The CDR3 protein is CASSQDPFLAENYNEQFF. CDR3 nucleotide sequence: TGCGCCAGCAGCCAAGACCCTTTCCTAGCGGAGAATTACAATGAGCAGTTCTTC.

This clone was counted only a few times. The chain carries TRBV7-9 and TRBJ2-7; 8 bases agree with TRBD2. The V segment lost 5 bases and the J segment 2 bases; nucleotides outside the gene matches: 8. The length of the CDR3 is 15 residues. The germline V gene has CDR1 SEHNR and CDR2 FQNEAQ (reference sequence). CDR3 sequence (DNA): TGTGCCAGCAGCCAAGAGGTCGGGGGGGCCTACGAGCAGTACTTC. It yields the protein CASSQEVGGAYEQYF.

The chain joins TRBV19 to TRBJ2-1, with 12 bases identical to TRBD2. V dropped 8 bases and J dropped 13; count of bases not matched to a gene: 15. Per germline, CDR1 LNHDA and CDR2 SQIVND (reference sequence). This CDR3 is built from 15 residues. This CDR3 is CASREGFLAGGYQFF. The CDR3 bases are TGTGCCAGTCGAGAAGGATTTCTAGCGGGAGGGTATCAGTTCTTC.

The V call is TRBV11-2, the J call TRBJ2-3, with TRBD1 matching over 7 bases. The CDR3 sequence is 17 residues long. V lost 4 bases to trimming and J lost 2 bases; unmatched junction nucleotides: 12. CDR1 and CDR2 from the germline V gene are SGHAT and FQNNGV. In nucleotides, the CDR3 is TGTGCCAGCAGCTCCTACAACAGGGGCCCGATCACAGATACGCAGTATTTT. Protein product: CASSSYNRGPITDTQYF. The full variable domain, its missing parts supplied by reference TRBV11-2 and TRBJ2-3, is EAGVAQSPRYKIIEKRQSVAFWCNPISGHATLYWYQQILGQGPKLLIQFQNNGVVDDSQLPKDRFSAERLKGVDSTLKIQPAKLEDSAVYLCASSSYNRGPITDTQYFGPGTRLTVL.